A selection of T cell receptor beta chains follows, all from one sample in a study of blood T cell repertoires in COVID-19. Repertoires were generated with immunoSEQ multiplex PCR, while TCRdb's copy carries only in-frame clones and drops some. The sample holds 250,000 to 300,000 clones, 75% to 90% seen once. The sequenced material came from peripheral blood. The receptors come from a woman between 65 and 79 years old with acute or convalescent COVID-19. Each CDR3 is given with its conserved first and last residue. Fields, in order: CDR3 protein, CDR3 DNA, J gene, D gene, clone size, V gene. The D gene is left open where the match is weak. Clone size is given for some rows only: seen once, a few or many times, or a class if the clone is expanded.

CDR3 protein: CASSQARSPNYGYTF
CDR3 DNA: TGCGCCAGCAGCCAAGCGCGGTCGCCTAACTATGGCTACACCTTC
J gene: TRBJ1-2
D gene: -
clone size: -
V gene: TRBV4-1

CDR3 protein: CASSPLTGRVNYGYTF
CDR3 DNA: TGCGCCAGCAGCCCACTCACAGGGAGGGTAAACTATGGCTACACCTTC
J gene: TRBJ1-2
D gene: -
clone size: -
V gene: TRBV4-1

CDR3 protein: CASCPGDQETQYF
CDR3 DNA: TGTGCCAGCTGCCCGGGGGACCAAGAGACCCAGTACTTC
J gene: TRBJ2-5
D gene: -
clone size: few
V gene: TRBV27

CDR3 protein: CASSLESPAADQYF
CDR3 DNA: TGTGCCAGCAGCTTAGAATCCCCCGCGGCCGATCAGTACTTC
J gene: TRBJ2-7
D gene: -
clone size: -
V gene: TRBV11-2

CDR3 protein: CASSVTSGGQIEQFF
CDR3 DNA: TGCGCCAGCAGCGTGACTAGCGGGGGACAAATTGAGCAGTTCTTC
J gene: TRBJ2-1
D gene: TRBD2
clone size: few
V gene: TRBV5-1

CDR3 protein: CASSQGQGGEQYF
CDR3 DNA: TGTGCCAGCAGCCAGGGACAGGGGGGCGAGCAGTACTTC
J gene: TRBJ2-7
D gene: TRBD1
clone size: -
V gene: TRBV3-1/TRBV3-2

CDR3 protein: CASSPDSLYSMNTEAFF
CDR3 DNA: TGTGCCAGCTCACCGGACAGCCTATATTCCATGAACACTGAAGCTTTCTTT
J gene: TRBJ1-1
D gene: -
clone size: -
V gene: TRBV18

CDR3 protein: CASRVQGASYGYTF
CDR3 DNA: TGTGCCAGCAGGGTACAGGGGGCGTCTTATGGCTACACCTTC
J gene: TRBJ1-2
D gene: TRBD1
clone size: -
V gene: TRBV2

CDR3 protein: CASSPGGGPTYEQYF
CDR3 DNA: TGCGCCAGCAGCCCGGGTGGCGGGCCCACCTACGAGCAGTACTTC
J gene: TRBJ2-7
D gene: -
clone size: few
V gene: TRBV4-1

CDR3 protein: CASSRTSGGFEQYF
CDR3 DNA: TGTGCCAGCAGCCGGACTAGCGGGGGTTTCGAGCAGTACTTC
J gene: TRBJ2-7
D gene: TRBD2
clone size: -
V gene: TRBV3-1/TRBV3-2

CDR3 protein: CASSPGHLREAFF
CDR3 DNA: TGTGCCAGCTCACCGGGTCACCTGAGGGAAGCTTTCTTT
J gene: TRBJ1-1
D gene: -
clone size: -
V gene: TRBV18

CDR3 protein: CAISGGYGNQPQHF
CDR3 DNA: TGTGCCATCAGCGGGGGGTACGGCAATCAGCCCCAGCATTTT
J gene: TRBJ1-5
D gene: -
clone size: -
V gene: TRBV10-3

CDR3 protein: CASSARSYEQYF
CDR3 DNA: TGTGCCAGCAGTGCGCGATCCTACGAGCAGTACTTC
J gene: TRBJ2-7
D gene: -
clone size: -
V gene: TRBV2

CDR3 protein: CASSELGGNTQYF
CDR3 DNA: TGTGCCAGCAGTGAATTGGGGGGGAATACGCAGTATTTT
J gene: TRBJ2-3
D gene: TRBD2
clone size: -
V gene: TRBV25-1

CDR3 protein: CASSGGETNEKLFF
CDR3 DNA: TGCGCCAGCAGCGGGGGGGAAACTAATGAAAAACTGTTTTTT
J gene: TRBJ1-4
D gene: -
clone size: -
V gene: TRBV5-1

CDR3 protein: CASSETGTGVSPLHF
CDR3 DNA: TGTGCCAGCAGCGAGACTGGGACAGGGGTATCACCCCTCCACTTT
J gene: TRBJ1-6
D gene: TRBD1
clone size: -
V gene: TRBV3-1/TRBV3-2

CDR3 protein: CASSGVRPGQGNYGYTF
CDR3 DNA: TGTGCCAGCAGCGGGGTAAGGCCGGGACAGGGGAACTATGGCTACACCTTC
J gene: TRBJ1-2
D gene: TRBD1
clone size: -
V gene: TRBV5-4

CDR3 protein: CASSQGRARGSNTEAFF
CDR3 DNA: TGCGCCAGCAGCCAAGGGAGGGCCAGGGGGTCGAACACTGAAGCTTTCTTT
J gene: TRBJ1-1
D gene: TRBD1
clone size: -
V gene: TRBV4-1

CDR3 protein: CASSLTRTGEETQYF
CDR3 DNA: TGTGCCAGCAGCTTAACTCGGACAGGGGAAGAGACCCAGTACTTC
J gene: TRBJ2-5
D gene: TRBD1
clone size: -
V gene: TRBV7-9

CDR3 protein: CASRQTGRTGELFF
CDR3 DNA: TGTGCCAGCAGGCAGACAGGGCGAACCGGGGAGCTGTTTTTT
J gene: TRBJ2-2
D gene: TRBD1
clone size: -
V gene: TRBV25-1

CDR3 protein: CASSTGAGGPYNEQFF
CDR3 DNA: TGTGCCAGCTCAACCGGAGCGGGGGGGCCCTACAATGAGCAGTTCTTC
J gene: TRBJ2-1
D gene: TRBD2
clone size: -
V gene: TRBV18

CDR3 protein: CASSNLAGGRYNEQFF
CDR3 DNA: TGTGCCAGCAGTAACTTAGCGGGGGGCAGGTACAATGAGCAGTTCTTC
J gene: TRBJ2-1
D gene: TRBD2
clone size: -
V gene: TRBV6-5

CDR3 protein: CASIPGGQYNEQFF
CDR3 DNA: TGTGCCAGTATACCGGGGGGGCAATACAATGAGCAGTTCTTC
J gene: TRBJ2-1
D gene: TRBD2
clone size: -
V gene: TRBV19

CDR3 protein: CASSSGGGETQYF
CDR3 DNA: TGTGCCAGCTCGTCCGGGGGGGGAGAGACCCAGTACTTC
J gene: TRBJ2-5
D gene: TRBD2
clone size: -
V gene: TRBV18

CDR3 protein: CASSGDRFGNTIYF
CDR3 DNA: TGTGCCAGCAGTGGCGACAGATTTGGAAACACCATATATTTT
J gene: TRBJ1-3
D gene: -
clone size: -
V gene: TRBV2

CDR3 protein: CASKGVLTGSNQPQHF
CDR3 DNA: TGTGCCAGTAAGGGGGTACTAACAGGGAGCAATCAGCCCCAGCATTTT
J gene: TRBJ1-5
D gene: -
clone size: few
V gene: TRBV19

CDR3 protein: CASSLAETGNTEAFF
CDR3 DNA: TGTGCCAGCAGCTTGGCCGAGACAGGGAACACTGAAGCTTTCTTT
J gene: TRBJ1-1
D gene: -
clone size: -
V gene: TRBV5-4

CDR3 protein: CASSLAGQGSHEQYF
CDR3 DNA: TGCGCCAGCAGCTTGGCGGGACAGGGGTCCCACGAGCAGTACTTC
J gene: TRBJ2-7
D gene: TRBD1
clone size: -
V gene: TRBV5-1

CDR3 protein: CASSAGSPNGSPLHF
CDR3 DNA: TGCGCCAGCAGCGCCGGGTCTCCCAATGGCTCACCCCTCCACTTT
J gene: TRBJ1-6
D gene: -
clone size: -
V gene: TRBV5-1

CDR3 protein: CASSPNPRLARETQYF
CDR3 DNA: TGTGCCAGCAGCCCTAACCCACGACTAGCTAGAGAGACCCAGTACTTC
J gene: TRBJ2-5
D gene: TRBD2
clone size: once
V gene: TRBV7-2

CDR3 protein: CATSDSTTSTDTQYF
CDR3 DNA: TGTGCCACCAGTGATTCGACTACTAGCACAGATACGCAGTATTTT
J gene: TRBJ2-3
D gene: -
clone size: -
V gene: TRBV24-1

CDR3 protein: CAWSEGVGSYNSPLHF
CDR3 DNA: TGTGCCTGGAGTGAAGGGGTAGGGTCCTATAATTCACCCCTCCACTTT
J gene: TRBJ1-6
D gene: -
clone size: -
V gene: TRBV30

CDR3 protein: CASSRTGLGADTQYF
CDR3 DNA: TGTGCCAGCAGCAGAACGGGACTAGGGGCAGATACGCAGTATTTT
J gene: TRBJ2-3
D gene: TRBD2
clone size: -
V gene: TRBV5-6

CDR3 protein: CASSQDVPSGNTIYF
CDR3 DNA: TGCGCCAGCAGCCAAGACGTCCCCTCTGGAAACACCATATATTTT
J gene: TRBJ1-3
D gene: -
clone size: once
V gene: TRBV4-1

CDR3 protein: CASSRSGGGPQETQYF
CDR3 DNA: TGTGCCAGCAGCCGTAGCGGGGGGGGACCCCAAGAGACCCAGTACTTC
J gene: TRBJ2-5
D gene: TRBD2
clone size: -
V gene: TRBV3-1/TRBV3-2

CDR3 protein: CASKMGQALTGELFF
CDR3 DNA: TGTGCCAGCAAAATGGGACAGGCTCTCACCGGGGAGCTGTTTTTT
J gene: TRBJ2-2
D gene: TRBD1
clone size: -
V gene: TRBV6-5

CDR3 protein: CASSLASGGPYSTDTQYF
CDR3 DNA: TGTGCCAGCAGCTTGGCGAGCGGGGGGCCATATAGCACAGATACGCAGTATTTT
J gene: TRBJ2-3
D gene: TRBD2
clone size: -
V gene: TRBV5-5

CDR3 protein: CASSPAGVYGYTF
CDR3 DNA: TGTGCCAGCAGTCCAGCAGGGGTCTATGGCTACACCTTC
J gene: TRBJ1-2
D gene: -
clone size: -
V gene: TRBV6-4

CDR3 protein: CASSSPGQINYGYTF
CDR3 DNA: TGTGCCAGCAGTTCCCCGGGACAGATTAACTATGGCTACACCTTC
J gene: TRBJ1-2
D gene: TRBD1
clone size: -
V gene: TRBV6-5

CDR3 protein: CASSSLVAGQNSYGYTF
CDR3 DNA: TGTGCCAGCAGCTCCCTAGTAGCGGGACAGAATTCATATGGCTACACCTTC
J gene: TRBJ1-2
D gene: TRBD1
clone size: -
V gene: TRBV7-8

CDR3 protein: CASSLVGGEDTQYF
CDR3 DNA: TGCGCCAGCAGCTTGGTAGGGGGGGAAGATACGCAGTATTTT
J gene: TRBJ2-3
D gene: -
clone size: once
V gene: TRBV5-1

CDR3 protein: CASSPQGRELFF
CDR3 DNA: TGTGCCAGCAGTCCCCAGGGGAGGGAACTGTTTTTT
J gene: TRBJ1-4
D gene: -
clone size: -
V gene: TRBV28